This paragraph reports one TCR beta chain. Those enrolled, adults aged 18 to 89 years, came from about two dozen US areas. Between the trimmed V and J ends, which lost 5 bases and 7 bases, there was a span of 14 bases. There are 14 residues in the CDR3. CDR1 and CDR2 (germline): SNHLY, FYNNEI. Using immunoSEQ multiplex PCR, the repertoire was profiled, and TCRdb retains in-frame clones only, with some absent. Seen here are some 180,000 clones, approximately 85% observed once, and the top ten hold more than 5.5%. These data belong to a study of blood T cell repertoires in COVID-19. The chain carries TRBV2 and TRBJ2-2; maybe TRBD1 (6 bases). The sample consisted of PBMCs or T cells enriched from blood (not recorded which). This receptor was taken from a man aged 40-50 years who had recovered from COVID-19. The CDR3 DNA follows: TGTGCCAGCAGTTTCCAACCAGGGGTCGGGGAGCTGTTTTTT. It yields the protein CASSFQPGVGELFF.